The 19 T cell receptor beta chains below were found in one sample sequenced in a study of blood T cell repertoires in COVID-19. Profiled with immunoSEQ multiplex PCR; TCRdb holds only in-frame clones, not every one. The sample contains 150,000 to 200,000 clones, 80% to 85% of which appear only once. The sequencing sample was made of peripheral blood. The receptors come from a young woman with acute or convalescent COVID-19.

The chain carries TRBV5-8 and TRBJ1-6, with 9 positions matching TRBD1. The CDR3 consists of 15 residues. From germline, CDR1 is SGHTS and CDR2 YDEGEE. The V gene end was trimmed by 4 bases and the J gene end by 10 bases; junction bases not matched to a gene: 9. The CDR3 loop is CASSRGGQGSSPLHF. Written as DNA, the CDR3 is TGTGCCAGCAGCCGGGGGGGACAGGGAAGCTCACCCCTCCACTTT. The variable domain in full, with the rest retrieved from reference TRBV5-8 and TRBJ1-6, is EAGVTQSPTHLIKTRGQQATLRCSPISGHTSVYWYQQALGLGLQFLLWYDEGEERNRGNFPPRFSGRQFPNYSSELNVNALELEDSALYLCASSRGGQGSSPLHFGNGTRLTVT.

The chain's CDR3 is CAGTGGGSNQPQHF. CDR3 sequence (DNA): TGTGCCGGAACAGGGGGGGGTAGCAATCAGCCCCAGCATTTT. The chain recombines TRBV28 with TRBJ1-5, with 8 bases that match TRBD1. The V gene's germline CDR1 is MDHEN and CDR2 SYDVKM. The CDR3 runs 14 residues. V lost 11 bases, J lost 0 bases, and 6 bases stayed unmatched.

The chain combines TRBV9 with TRBJ1-1, with a weak D call TRBD1 (5 bases). The CDR3 runs to 17 residues. The V and J ends lost 0 bases and 0 bases respectively, with 15 bases between them. CDR1 and CDR2 (germline): SGDLS, YYNGEE. CDR3 sequence (DNA): TGTGCCAGCAGCGTAGGCCCCAGGGTGTGGGTGAACACTGAAGCTTTCTTT. Translating gives CASSVGPRVWVNTEAFF. Based on the CDR3 plus reference TRBV9 and TRBJ1-1, the full variable domain is DSGVTQTPKHLITATGQRVTLRCSPRSGDLSVYWYQQSLDQGLQFLIQYYNGEERAKGNILERFSAQQFPDLHSELNLSSLELGDSALYFCASSVGPRVWVNTEAFFGQGTRLTVV.

The chain joins TRBV6-2 or TRBV6-3 to TRBJ2-7; 10 nucleotides match TRBD2. Germline CDR1 is MNHEY and CDR2 is SVGEGT. The trim removed 3 bases at V and 12 bases at J, leaving 14 bases unmatched. The CDR3 covers 15 residues. The CDR3 bases are TGTGCCAGCAGTTATCGGCTAGCGGGAGTAAAAAACCCGTACTTC. Residues: CASSYRLAGVKNPYF.

The gene calls are TRBV15 and TRBJ1-1; TRBD1 agrees at 7 bases. Per the germline V gene, CDR1 is LNHNV and CDR2 is YYDKDF (reference sequence). CDR3 length equals 18 residues. J gave up 4 bases and V 5 bases, and 19 bases lay outside the gene matches. CDR3 protein: CATSSPLGPGGRGTEAFF. CDR3 DNA sequence: TGTGCCACCAGCTCACCCCTAGGGCCAGGGGGTAGAGGCACTGAAGCTTTCTTT.

The chain has TRBV7-9 and TRBJ1-4; TRBD1 matches at 7 bases. Germline lookup yields CDR1 SEHNR and CDR2 FQNEAQ (reference sequence). The CDR3 totals 15 residues. V was pared by 5 bases and J by 6 bases, with 9 bases of the junction left unmatched. The CDR3 bases are TGTGCCAGCAGCCTTACACAGGGGTACGATGAAAAACTGTTTTTT. Amino acids: CASSLTQGYDEKLFF.

The chain links TRBV27 to TRBJ1-6; maybe TRBD1 (6 bases). CDR1 is MNHEY, CDR2 SMNVEV, per germline (reference sequence). Trimming took off 9 bases at V and 10 bases at J, with 19 bases between the two ends. The CDR3 length is 14 residues. This CDR3 is CASAFGGAESPLHF. The CDR3 DNA sequence: TGTGCCAGTGCTTTTGGGGGCGCGGAATCACCCCTCCACTTT.

The chain has TRBV7-2 and TRBJ1-2; TRBD1 might be the D (6 bases). Trimming removed 4 bases from V and 4 bases from J, with 16 bases in between. The V gene's germline CDR1 is SGHTA and CDR2 FQGNSA. This CDR3 region has 15 residues. The CDR3 nucleotides are TGTGCCAGCAGCTCTGCCACAGGGTCGGGCTATGGCTACACCTTC. Residues: CASSSATGSGYGYTF.

This clone has just a few counts. The CDR3, as DNA: TGTGCCACCAGCAGAGATTTTCGCGGGGGGCCCCACGAGCAGTACTTC. Translation gives CATSRDFRGGPHEQYF. The chain recombines TRBV15 with TRBJ2-7; 8 bases map to TRBD2. The CDR3 covers 16 residues. Unmatched junction bases numbered 9, after V lost 0 bases and J lost 5 bases. Germline CDR1 and CDR2: LNHNV and YYDKDF (reference sequence).

The genes are TRBV18 and TRBJ2-2; D unclear. Germline V CDR1 and CDR2: KGHSH, LQKENI. Trimming stripped 4 bases from V and 0 bases from J, with 3 bases between. CDR3 size: 13 residues. Here the CDR3 reads CASSRANTGELFF. CDR3 in DNA: TGTGCCAGCTCACGCGCGAACACCGGGGAGCTGTTTTTT.

V and J are TRBV16 and TRBJ1-2; 9 nucleotides align to TRBD1. J gave up 6 bases and V 0 bases, and 2 bases lay outside the gene matches. CDR3 size: 14 residues. The germline V gene encodes CDR1 KGHSY and CDR2 FQNENV. As DNA, the CDR3 is TGTGCCAGCAGCCAATCCCGGACAGGGGATGGCTACACCTTC. Residues: CASSQSRTGDGYTF.

V and J are TRBV21-1 and TRBJ2-7; the table gives TRBD1 as D, unverified against the DNA. TRBV21-1 is classified as a pseudogene. The CDR3 contains 15 residues. This CDR3 reads CASSSRTGAFYEQYF. The CDR3 DNA is TGTGCCAGCAGCTCCAGGACAGGGGCGTTCTACGAGCAGTACTTC.

This clone was observed a handful of times. The genes are TRBV19 and TRBJ2-6; 9 bases fit TRBD1. Germline CDR1 and CDR2: LNHDA and SQIVND (reference sequence). The CDR3 spans 18 residues. V was clipped by 9 bases and J by 0 bases; unmatched bases: 12. The CDR3 bases are TGTGCCAGAGTAAGGGGACAGGGTGGGGTCTCTGGGGCCAACGTCCTGACTTTC. It encodes CARVRGQGGVSGANVLTF. The full variable domain, with the rest looked up from reference TRBV19 and TRBJ2-6, is DGGITQSPKYLFRKEGQNVTLSCEQNLNHDAMYWYRQDPGQGLRLIYYSQIVNDFQKGDIAEGYSVSREKKESFPLTVTSAQKNPTAFYLCARVRGQGGVSGANVLTFGAGSRLTVL.

The chain carries TRBV12-3 or TRBV12-4 and TRBJ1-1; D is uncertain. Trimming cost V 3 bases and J 4 bases, with 6 bases left between them. CDR3 length equals 12 residues. This chain's CDR3 is CASSLVGTEAFF. For the CDR3, the DNA is TGTGCCAGCAGTTTGGTCGGCACTGAAGCTTTCTTT.

The chain links TRBV3-1 (or the pseudogene TRBV3-2) to TRBJ2-7, with D tentatively TRBD2 (5 bases). Per the germline V gene, CDR1 is LGHDT and CDR2 is YNNKEL (reference sequence). The CDR3 sequence is 15 residues long. Trimming removed 1 base from V and 0 bases from J, with 10 bases in between. CDR3 bases: TGTGCCAGCAGCCAAGGCCCGGGGAGCTCCTACGAGCAGTACTTC. As protein: CASSQGPGSSYEQYF.

V and J are TRBV2 and TRBJ2-7; no clear D gene. The V gene lost 7 bases and the J gene lost 5 bases, with 6 bases spanning the gap. The germline V gene has CDR1 SNHLY and CDR2 FYNNEI. There are 10 residues in the CDR3. In DNA, the CDR3 is TGTGCCAGCAAAACAGACGAGCAGTACTTC. It specifies CASKTDEQYF. Using reference TRBV2 and TRBJ2-7 for the parts outside the CDR3, the full variable domain is EPEVTQTPSHQVTQMGQEVILRCVPISNHLYFYWYRQILGQKVEFLVSFYNNEISEKSEIFDDQFSVERPDGSNFTLKIRSTKLEDSAMYFCASKTDEQYFGPGTRLTVT.

This clone has more than one count but fewer than ten. The rearrangement links TRBV20-1 to TRBJ1-5, with a possible D match to TRBD1 (5 bases). V was clipped by 3 bases and J by 7 bases, with 19 bases between them. CDR1 is DFQATT, CDR2 SNEGSKA, per germline (reference sequence). This CDR3 spans 15 amino acids. This CDR3 reads CSASPSRGGEQPQHF. The CDR3 DNA sequence: TGCAGTGCTAGTCCGTCCCGAGGAGGGGAACAGCCCCAGCATTTT.

The CDR3 is CASRTQGSNNEKLFF. CDR3 DNA sequence: TGTGCCAGCAGGACCCAGGGCAGCAATAATGAAAAACTGTTTTTT. The rearrangement uses TRBV7-9 and TRBJ1-4; a weak D match, TRBD1 (5 bases). Trimming cost V 6 bases and J 4 bases, with 15 bases left between them. Germline CDR1 and CDR2: SEHNR and FQNEAQ (reference sequence). This CDR3 has 15 amino acids.

The V and J genes are TRBV5-4 and TRBJ2-3; D is perhaps TRBD1 (5 bases). The V end was cut by 0 bases, the J end by 6 bases, with 14 bases between. CDR1 and CDR2 (germline): SGHNT, YYREEE (reference sequence). This CDR3 is built from 15 residues. The CDR3 loop reads CASSLVGLGPDTQYF. CDR3 DNA: TGTGCCAGCAGCTTGGTAGGGTTGGGGCCGGATACGCAGTATTTT.